The source of this TCR beta chain is a study of blood T cell repertoires in COVID-19. Overall study: Donors in the United States, Italy and Spain gave samples during acute or convalescent COVID-19.

Everyone who took part was roughly 18 to 95 years old, and they came from 24 US areas. Cohorts were based on clinical histories the participants reported. In the study's own analysis: For nucleated cells, counts were estimated from reference gene primer amplification. The protocol was immunoSEQ multiplex PCR, while the TCRdb copy is restricted to in-frame clones and leaves out a portion. That table supplies the V and J calls and clone size; D and trimming were determined from the DNA. The data hold about 220,000 clones, with about 80% observed a single time. This clone was seen once. The CDR3 is made up of 14 amino acids. V shed 2 bases and J 4 bases; nucleotides not matched to a gene: 4. Per the germline V gene, CDR1 is SGDLS and CDR2 is YYNGEE.

The J gene is TRBJ2-3, the V gene TRBV9; TRBD1 matches at 7 bases. Input material: PBMCs or T cells enriched from blood (not recorded which). The sequence was obtained from a middle-aged woman with acute COVID-19. The DNA for the CDR3 is TGTGCCAGCAGCGTTAGGGGGCATCCAGATACGCAGTATTTT. Residues: CASSVRGHPDTQYF.